Listed below are T cell receptor beta chains from one sample, sequenced in a study of regulatory T cells in long-lasting Graves disease. Each CDR3 protein gets one entry after TCRdb re-called the multiplex PCR reads with MiXCR. The sample has 400,000 to 450,000 distinct CDR3 sequences, 16% seen once; the top ten hold about 10%. These data were likewise used in another study, on T cells in Graves' hyperthyroidism and ophthalmopathy.

The source material was peripheral blood mononuclear cells (PBMCs), sampled at new diagnosis, from a patient treated with antithyroid drugs. All receptors derive from a woman younger than 45 with Graves disease. Both conserved end residues are part of each CDR3. The D gene is left open where the match is weak. Clone size is stated in some rows and not others, as once, few, many or a class when expanded.

V gene	D gene	clone size	J gene	CDR3 protein	CDR3 DNA
TRBV18	TRBD2	-	TRBJ2-3	CASSPGSGSTDTQYF	TGTGCCAGCTCACCAGGTAGCGGGAGCACAGATACGCAGTATTTT
TRBV12-3/TRBV12-4	TRBD2	-	TRBJ2-5	CASSQGLAGEETQYF	TGTGCCAGCAGTCAAGGACTAGCGGGAGAAGAGACCCAGTACTTC
TRBV29-1	-	-	TRBJ2-1	CSVVGSPNYNEQFF	TGCAGCGTTGTTGGGTCACCTAACTACAATGAGCAGTTCTTC
TRBV4-3	-	few	TRBJ1-2	CASSQDAQGGFYGYTF	TGCGCCAGCAGCCAAGATGCACAGGGAGGGTTCTATGGCTACACCTTC
TRBV11-2	-	many	TRBJ2-7	CASSLDLSYEQYF	TGTGCCAGCAGTTTAGATTTGTCCTACGAGCAGTACTTC
TRBV6-2/TRBV6-3	-	-	TRBJ2-7	CAGRGGGYYEQYF	TGTGCCGGTAGAGGCGGAGGATACTACGAGCAGTACTTC
TRBV20-1	-	many	TRBJ2-7	CSARDMKRAGSSYEQYF	TGCAGTGCTAGAGATATGAAACGGGCCGGAAGCTCCTACGAGCAGTACTTC
TRBV12-3/TRBV12-4	TRBD2	many	TRBJ2-1	CASSLAVGGRDDEQFF	TGTGCCAGCAGTCTCGCGGTGGGCGGGAGGGACGATGAGCAGTTCTTC
TRBV27	-	many	TRBJ2-1	CASRKVSFGDYEQFF	TGTGCCAGCAGAAAGGTCTCGTTCGGGGACTATGAGCAGTTCTTC
TRBV2	TRBD2	-	TRBJ2-5	CASRTSGSYIGETQYF	TGTGCCAGTCGGACTAGCGGGAGTTATATAGGAGAGACCCAGTACTTC
TRBV7-9	TRBD2	many	TRBJ2-7	CASSLGLAGGSSTYEQYF	TGTGCCAGCAGCTTAGGGCTAGCGGGAGGGTCCAGCACCTACGAGCAGTACTTC
TRBV2	TRBD1	many	TRBJ1-5	CASSPGQGHQPQHF	TGTGCCAGTTCTCCGGGACAGGGGCATCAGCCCCAGCATTTT
TRBV5-6	-	many	TRBJ2-1	CASSLALPGVYNEQFF	TGTGCCAGCAGCTTGGCCCTGCCAGGGGTCTACAATGAGCAGTTCTTC
TRBV19	-	few	TRBJ1-1	CASSIVGLSEAFF	TGTGCCAGTAGTATAGTTGGCCTCAGTGAAGCTTTCTTT
TRBV7-2	TRBD1	few	TRBJ2-7	CASSLERGDRGLYEQYF	TGTGCCAGCAGCTTAGAGAGGGGGGACAGGGGACTCTACGAGCAGTACTTC
TRBV2	-	-	TRBJ2-7	CASSADSVTPNEQYF	TGTGCCAGCAGTGCCGACAGCGTTACCCCAAACGAGCAGTACTTC
TRBV3-1	-	-	TRBJ1-1	CVSSQEGVSTEAFF	TGTGTCAGCAGCCAGGAGGGGGTTAGCACTGAAGCTTTCTTT
TRBV7-2	TRBD1	many	TRBJ2-7	CASSRDRGFYEQYF	TGTGCCAGCAGCCGGGACAGGGGATTCTACGAGCAGTACTTC
TRBV7-2	TRBD2	few	TRBJ2-5	CASSLLNRGVETQYF	TGTGCCAGCAGCTTATTGAATCGGGGGGTAGAGACCCAGTACTTC
TRBV20-1	-	many	TRBJ2-5	CSARVLRGRARGGQETQYF	TGCAGTGCTAGAGTCCTTCGGGGCAGGGCCCGGGGCGGGCAAGAGACCCAGTACTTC
TRBV7-2	-	many	TRBJ2-5	CASSLALGETQYF	TGTGCCAGCAGCTTAGCGCTAGGGGAGACCCAGTACTTC
TRBV30	-	many	TRBJ1-5	CAWSVEGSQPQHF	TGTGCCTGGAGTGTGGAGGGGAGTCAGCCCCAGCATTTT
TRBV28	-	many	TRBJ1-2	CASSSGTYGYTF	TGTGCCAGCAGTTCCGGCACCTATGGCTACACCTTC
TRBV5-1	-	-	TRBJ2-7	CASSLIALGDEQYF	TGCGCCAGCAGCTTGATTGCATTAGGTGACGAGCAGTACTTC
TRBV11-1	-	many	TRBJ2-1	CASSLRGVKDNEQFF	TGTGCCAGCAGCTTAAGGGGAGTAAAGGACAATGAGCAGTTCTTC
TRBV29-1	TRBD2	many	TRBJ2-5	CSVAPHSGGGRETQYF	TGCAGCGTTGCCCCTCATAGCGGGGGTGGCAGGGAGACCCAGTACTTC
TRBV6-2/TRBV6-3	TRBD1	-	TRBJ2-5	CASSYNGQGRETQYF	TGTGCCAGCAGTTACAATGGACAGGGGAGAGAGACCCAGTACTTC
TRBV7-6	-	-	TRBJ1-4	CASSQPGLFSDEKLFF	TGTGCCAGCAGCCAACCGGGACTCTTCAGTGATGAAAAACTGTTTTTT
TRBV14	TRBD2	many	TRBJ2-4	CASSQDRGGVAKNIQYF	TGTGCCAGCAGCCAAGATCGGGGAGGGGTAGCCAAAAACATTCAGTACTTC
TRBV27	TRBD1	many	TRBJ1-2	CASSHRGQSYGYTF	TGTGCCAGCAGCCACAGGGGGCAGAGCTATGGCTACACCTTC
TRBV6-1	-	many	TRBJ1-5	CASSEGGHLVQPQHF	TGTGCCAGCAGTGAAGGGGGACACCTGGTGCAGCCCCAGCATTTT
TRBV29-1	-	few	TRBJ1-2	CSGILRDNSHSNYGYTF	TGCAGCGGTATCCTGAGGGACAACTCCCATTCTAACTATGGCTACACCTTC
TRBV7-2	TRBD1	many	TRBJ2-7	CASSTQMDRSYEQYF	TGTGCCAGCAGCACACAGATGGACAGGTCTTACGAGCAGTACTTC
TRBV7-2	-	many	TRBJ1-6	CASSLDLGHSPLHF	TGTGCCAGCAGCTTGGACCTGGGCCATTCACCCCTCCACTTT
TRBV7-2	-	-	TRBJ1-1	CASSLAGPLNTEAFF	TGTGCCAGCAGCTTAGCCGGACCATTGAACACTGAAGCTTTCTTT
TRBV28	-	few	TRBJ2-3	CASTNGTSRATDTQYF	TGTGCCAGCACCAACGGGACTTCTAGAGCCACAGATACGCAGTATTTT
TRBV9	-	few	TRBJ2-5	CASSALGGEETQYF	TGTGCCAGCAGCGCACTAGGGGGGGAAGAGACCCAGTACTTC
TRBV6-1	-	many	TRBJ2-5	CASGWTIMETQYF	TGTGCCAGCGGGTGGACTATTATGGAGACCCAGTACTTC
TRBV3-1	-	many	TRBJ2-5	CASSQMVLRTQETQYF	TGTGCCAGCAGCCAAATGGTCCTGCGGACCCAAGAGACCCAGTACTTC
TRBV3-1	-	many	TRBJ2-5	CASSQASARETQYF	TGTGCCAGCAGCCAAGCGTCTGCTCGGGAGACCCAGTACTTC
TRBV20-1	TRBD2	many	TRBJ2-1	CSAPRTSGSSGNEQFF	TGCAGTGCCCCGCGGACTAGCGGGAGCTCAGGCAATGAGCAGTTCTTC
TRBV6-2/TRBV6-3	-	few	TRBJ2-5	CASSYGINFQETQYF	TGTGCCAGCAGTTACGGCATAAACTTCCAAGAGACCCAGTACTTC
TRBV28	TRBD2	many	TRBJ2-3	CASSPTGLASDTQYF	TGTGCCAGCAGTCCCACGGGACTAGCATCAGATACGCAGTATTTT
TRBV6-1	TRBD1	few	TRBJ1-2	CASSNRDRDYGYTF	TGTGCCAGCAGTAACCGGGACAGGGACTATGGCTACACCTTC
TRBV19	TRBD2	many	TRBJ2-1	CASSTEGLAGVNEQFF	TGTGCCAGTAGCACCGAGGGACTAGCGGGAGTGAATGAGCAGTTCTTC
TRBV6-1	TRBD2	few	TRBJ2-7	CASRRGGPYEQYF	TGTGCCAGCCGCCGGGGAGGGCCCTACGAGCAGTACTTC
TRBV2	TRBD1	many	TRBJ2-7	CASSEYSQGAIEQYF	TGTGCCAGCAGTGAATATAGTCAGGGGGCAATCGAGCAGTACTTC
TRBV29-1	-	-	TRBJ2-6	CSVGGRAHSGANVLTF	TGCAGCGTTGGTGGCAGGGCACACTCTGGGGCCAACGTCCTGACTTTC
TRBV28	-	large	TRBJ1-5	CASRLGNQPQHF	TGTGCCAGCAGGCTGGGGAATCAGCCCCAGCATTTT
TRBV11-2	TRBD1	many	TRBJ2-6	CASSSYRGPPITGANVLTF	TGTGCCAGCAGCTCGTACAGGGGCCCGCCGATAACTGGGGCCAACGTCCTGACTTTC
TRBV5-1	TRBD1	-	TRBJ1-1	CASSSTGSFEAFF	TGCGCCAGCAGCTCGACAGGGTCATTCGAAGCTTTCTTT
TRBV6-1	-	many	TRBJ1-6	CASKLREVTEPRYYSYNSPLHF	TGTGCCAGCAAGTTACGGGAGGTGACAGAACCCCGTTACTACTCCTATAATTCACCCCTCCACTTT
TRBV5-1	TRBD1	few	TRBJ1-2	CASSRWTGGVNGYTF	TGCGCCAGCAGCAGGTGGACAGGGGGAGTTAACGGCTACACCTTC
TRBV28	TRBD1	many	TRBJ2-3	CASSSSPGDRGRGTDTQYF	TGTGCCAGCAGTTCCTCCCCCGGGGACAGGGGGCGCGGCACAGATACGCAGTATTTT
TRBV11-3	-	many	TRBJ1-3	CASSRLRQVGNTIYF	TGTGCCAGCAGCCGACTGAGACAGGTTGGAAACACCATATATTTT
TRBV7-6	-	-	TRBJ2-3	CASRRTFPAGDTQYF	TGTGCCAGCCGACGGACTTTTCCTGCGGGAGATACGCAGTATTTT